Listed here is a single T cell receptor beta chain. The germline gives CDR1 MNHEY, CDR2 SVGAGI. This CDR3 is built from 14 residues. V was pared by 10 bases and J by 1 base, with 6 bases of the junction left unmatched. Repertoires were generated with immunoSEQ multiplex PCR, while TCRdb's copy carries only in-frame clones and drops some. The table has under 70,000 clones, around 87% seen once. The data were taken from a study of blood T cell repertoires in COVID-19. The overall study: Some COVID-19 samples were acute and others convalescent; all came from the United States, Italy and Spain.

The sample comprised peripheral blood. The chain carries TRBV6-5 and TRBJ1-2, with 10 bases aligning to TRBD1. The TCR comes from a man in his 60s with active COVID-19. The CDR3 DNA reads TGTGCCACAACTCGGACAGGGGGTAACTATGGCTACACCTTC. Amino acid sequence: CATTRTGGNYGYTF.